Below, one T cell receptor beta chain is given with its context. Its antigen is undetermined. This record belongs to a study of cytomegalovirus exposure and HLA in healthy donors. Study results and limitations: For TCR beta chains, V- and J-gene trimming was later linked to a missense DCLRE1C variant. CMV serostatus was the only immune exposure information that was available.

PCR employed 60 Vbeta and 13 Jbeta primers. Original analysis: Among the unique TCR beta chains that a later analysis counted, 75 million to 85 million in all, some 10 million were shared. The assay was immunoSEQ multiplex PCR, and TCRdb's table has in-frame clones only and misses some. The V and J calls and clone size are taken from that table; D and trimming were inferred from the DNA. The sample shows about 140,000 clones, around 65% of them seen only once. The source is a male donor in good health and CMV-seronegative. The sequenced sample consisted of PBMCs.

CDR3 DNA: TGTGCCATCAGTGAGTCGAGAGGCAGGGGCTATGGCTACACCTTC. Translated, it gives CAISESRGRGYGYTF. This chain uses TRBV10-3 with TRBJ1-2; tentative D call: TRBD1 (6 bases). This CDR3 comprises 15 residues. The V gene lost 0 bases and the J gene lost 4 bases, with 12 bases spanning the gap. Germline-derived CDR1 and CDR2 are ENHRY and SYGVKD.